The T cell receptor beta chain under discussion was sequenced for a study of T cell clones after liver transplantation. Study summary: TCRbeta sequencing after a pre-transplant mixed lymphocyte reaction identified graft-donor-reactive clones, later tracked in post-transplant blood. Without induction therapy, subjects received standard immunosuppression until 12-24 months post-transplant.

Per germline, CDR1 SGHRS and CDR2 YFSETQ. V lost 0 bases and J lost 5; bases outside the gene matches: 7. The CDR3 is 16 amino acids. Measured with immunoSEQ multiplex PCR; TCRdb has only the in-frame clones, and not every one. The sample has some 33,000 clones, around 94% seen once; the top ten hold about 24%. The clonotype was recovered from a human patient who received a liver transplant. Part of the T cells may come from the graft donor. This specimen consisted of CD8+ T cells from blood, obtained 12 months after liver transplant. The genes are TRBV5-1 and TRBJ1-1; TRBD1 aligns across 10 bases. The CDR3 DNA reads TGCGCCAGCAGCTTGGGGGACAGGGGTCGAGGGACTGAAGCTTTCTTT. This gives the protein CASSLGDRGRGTEAFF.